This T cell receptor (beta chain) was sequenced for a study of OX40 agonist ivuxolimab in advanced cancers. Across the study: Three patients showed partial responses: one hepatocellular carcinoma and two cutaneous melanoma cases.

TCRdb's table, derived via immunoSEQ multiplex PCR, lists solely in-frame clones and lacks some. The data show 25,000 to 30,000 clones, approximately 90% seen once. The study's findings and limits: Not determined was the antigen specificity of the expanded peripheral T cells. There were, on average, more expanded clones in CD8+ T cells than in CD4+.

The CDR3 has 18 residues. Per the germline V gene, CDR1 is SGHNT and CDR2 is YYREEE (reference sequence). After removal of 0 bases from V and 4 bases from J, the junction contained 9 bases not matched to a gene. In the case of this clone: What it recognizes is unknown.

The sequences come from CD4+ or CD8+ T cells sorted from blood, collected in a trial of the OX40 agonist ivuxolimab. This clonotype was sampled from an adult with an advanced solid tumor such as melanoma, head and neck, liver or kidney cancer. The chain is built from TRBV5-4 and TRBJ2-3; 12 bases fit TRBD2. The CDR3 loop reads CASSLEGLAGGRADTQYF. CDR3 DNA: TGTGCCAGCAGCTTGGAAGGTCTAGCGGGAGGGCGCGCAGATACGCAGTATTTT.